The T cell receptor beta chain described here comes from a study of brain metastases from non-small cell lung cancer. CDR3 length equals 18 residues. Method: immunoSEQ multiplex PCR; TCRdb's copy keeps in-frame clones and lacks some. The table shows about 4,500 clones, with nearly 90% occurring only once. Study-wide points: TCR repertoires overlapped largely between brain metastases and matched primaries. Compared with primary tumors, brain metastases showed less T-cell infiltration. T-cell clones appeared expanded in about 64% of brain metastases relative to matched primary tumors.

A word on this clone: The antigen remains unidentified.

Sequenced material: primary lung tumor tissue. This clonotype originated in a donor aged 40 or older with non-small cell lung cancer. The chain couples TRBV1 to TRBJ2-5; the listed D gene, TRBD2, was not tested against the DNA. TRBV1 is a documented pseudogene. Written as DNA, the CDR3 is TGCACCAGCAGCCATGCTAGATGTGCAGCGGGAGAAAACGAGACCCAGTACTTC. As protein: CTSSHARCAAGENETQYF.